This TCR beta chain comes out of a study of T cell changes during pregnancy in multiple sclerosis. The method was immunoSEQ multiplex PCR; TCRdb's version includes in-frame clones alone and lacks a portion of them. The data hold over 45,000 clones, with about 91% observed a single time. Trimming cost V 0 bases and J 5 bases, with 11 bases left between them. This CDR3 spans 14 amino acids. Germline CDR1 reads SGDLS; CDR2 reads YYNGEE. The sequencing used peripheral blood, collected in the third trimester of pregnancy. This receptor was identified in a female donor with multiple sclerosis, enrolled in a pregnancy study. The J gene is TRBJ1-2, the V gene TRBV9; unclear D gene. The CDR3 DNA reads TGTGCCAGCAGCGTAGGGAGTCCTCCTTATGGCTACACCTTC. Protein product: CASSVGSPPYGYTF.